Listed below are T cell receptor beta chains from one sample, sequenced in a study of T-cell memory formation after mild COVID-19. TCRdb independently ran MiXCR on the 5' RACE reads; one entry per CDR3 protein. Among 360,000 or so distinct CDR3 sequences, 28% were seen once, and the ten largest hold less than 15%. The material sequenced was PBMCs or a T cell subset sorted from them (not recorded which). The receptors were sampled from an adult woman who had mild COVID-19 (a few samples of this study predate the infection). Cell type and time point are not known. CDR3s include the opening cysteine and the closing phenylalanine or tryptophan. The order of the fields is clone size, V gene, J gene, D gene, CDR3 protein, CDR3 DNA. The D gene is left open where the match is weak. For some rows the clone size is stated as once, few or many, or as a class when expanded; others skip it.

NA	TRBV29-1	TRBJ2-7	NA	CSVHSNSYEQYF	TGCAGCGTTCATTCTAATTCCTACGAGCAGTACTTC
NA	TRBV19	TRBJ2-1	TRBD2	CASSSLGTSEKGRLF	TGTGCCAGTAGTTCTCTCGGGACTAGCGAAAAAGGGAGGCTCTTC
NA	TRBV5-5	TRBJ2-7	TRBD2	CASSLAAGGRNEQYF	TGTGCCAGCAGCTTGGCGGCGGGGGGCCGAAACGAGCAGTACTTC
NA	TRBV7-2	TRBJ1-2	NA	CASRLGGPRANYGYTF	TGTGCCAGCAGATTAGGGGGGCCGCGAGCTAACTATGGCTACACCTTC
NA	TRBV5-1	TRBJ2-7	TRBD2	CASSNGLAGPYEQYF	TGCGCCAGCAGCAACGGACTAGCGGGGCCGTACGAGCAGTACTTC
few	TRBV7-8	TRBJ2-3	NA	CASSLARFRSNTDTQYF	TGTGCCAGCAGCTTAGCGCGCTTCAGGTCCAACACAGATACGCAGTATTTT
NA	TRBV7-6	TRBJ2-1	TRBD1	CASSARGTGQGTYEQFF	TGTGCCAGCAGCGCCCGGGGGACGGGACAGGGTACATATGAGCAGTTCTTC
many	TRBV6-5	TRBJ1-2	NA	CASSYGPGAEGYTF	TGTGCCAGCAGTTACGGCCCGGGGGCGGAAGGCTACACCTTC
NA	TRBV19	TRBJ2-5	TRBD2	CASSILAGVEETQYF	TGTGCCAGTAGTATTTTAGCGGGAGTGGAAGAGACCCAGTACTTC
few	TRBV23-1	TRBJ2-2	TRBD1	CALHSQGETGELFF	TGCGCCCTGCACTCACAGGGGGAGACCGGGGAGCTGTTTTTT
NA	TRBV20-1	TRBJ2-3	NA	CSATTDTQYF	TGCAGTGCTACCACTGATACGCAGTATTTT
NA	TRBV28	TRBJ2-7	NA	CASRMGGGGGSSYEQYF	TGTGCCAGCCGCATGGGTGGTGGAGGGGGAAGCTCCTACGAGCAGTACTTC
few	TRBV10-3	TRBJ2-1	TRBD1	CAIRTGTGAYNEQFF	TGTGCCATCAGGACCGGGACAGGGGCCTACAATGAGCAGTTCTTC
NA	TRBV25-1	TRBJ2-6	NA	CASSESRVAGANVLTF	TGTGCCAGCAGTGAATCCAGGGTGGCTGGGGCCAACGTCCTGACTTTC
NA	TRBV7-2	TRBJ1-2	NA	CASSNALGRAGGYTF	TGTGCCAGCAGCAACGCTTTGGGGAGAGCAGGGGGCTACACCTTC
few	TRBV10-3	TRBJ1-3	NA	CAIGGVRASGNTIYF	TGTGCCATCGGGGGCGTACGGGCCTCTGGAAACACCATATATTTT
NA	TRBV18	TRBJ2-7	TRBD1	CASSTGGQGAYEQYF	TGTGCCAGCTCAACCGGGGGACAGGGAGCCTACGAGCAGTACTTC
NA	TRBV7-9	TRBJ2-3	TRBD2	CASSTTSSTTDTQYF	TGTGCCAGCAGCACGACTAGCTCAACCACAGATACGCAGTATTTT
NA	TRBV29-1	TRBJ2-2	NA	CSVSSGYAGELFF	TGCAGCGTGTCATCAGGGTACGCCGGGGAGCTGTTTTTT
NA	TRBV18	TRBJ1-2	NA	CASSPPADLGYTF	TGTGCCAGCTCACCACCGGCAGACCTCGGCTACACCTTC
many	TRBV5-1	TRBJ1-5	NA	CASSLMMDQPQHF	TGCGCCAGCAGCTTGATGATGGATCAGCCCCAGCATTTT
NA	TRBV9	TRBJ2-7	TRBD1	CASSVSGTGHRHEQYF	TGTGCCAGCAGCGTATCCGGGACAGGGCACCGCCACGAGCAGTACTTC
few	TRBV18	TRBJ2-4	TRBD1	CASSPGQRAKNIQYF	TGTGCCAGCTCACCGGGACAGCGAGCCAAAAACATTCAGTACTTC
NA	TRBV7-8	TRBJ2-2	NA	CASSSLGSPNTGELFF	TGTGCCAGCAGCTCCCTAGGGAGCCCTAACACCGGGGAGCTGTTTTTT
few	TRBV6-7	TRBJ2-2	NA	CASIRRNTGELFF	TGTGCCAGCATCCGGAGGAACACCGGGGAGCTGTTTTTT
many	TRBV7-2	TRBJ1-2	NA	CASSSETENYGYTF	TGTGCCAGCAGCTCCGAGACGGAGAACTATGGCTACACCTTC
NA	TRBV7-2	TRBJ2-1	TRBD2	CASSSGLAGGTEQFF	TGTGCCAGCAGCTCAGGACTAGCGGGAGGCACTGAGCAGTTCTTC
few	TRBV7-9	TRBJ2-4	TRBD1	CASSFSGTAIQYF	TGTGCCAGCAGCTTTTCCGGGACAGCCATTCAGTACTTC
NA	TRBV5-6	TRBJ2-1	TRBD1	CASSVTGGNEQFF	TGTGCCAGCAGCGTGACAGGGGGCAATGAGCAGTTCTTC
NA	TRBV24-1	TRBJ1-5	TRBD1	CATSDSGQPLRAQHF	TGTGCCACCAGTGATTCGGGACAGCCCCTACGGGCCCAGCATTTT
NA	TRBV4-1	TRBJ2-1	TRBD2	CASSQVVEGTNNEQFF	TGCGCCAGCAGCCAAGTCGTTGAGGGGACTAACAATGAGCAGTTCTTC
NA	TRBV7-9	TRBJ2-5	TRBD1	CASSSPGDSGRYF	TGTGCCAGCAGCTCGCCTGGGGACAGCGGAAGGTACTTC
NA	TRBV5-1	TRBJ1-1	NA	CASSVEPGHLNTEAFF	TGCGCCAGCAGCGTCGAACCGGGACACCTGAACACTGAAGCTTTCTTT
NA	TRBV5-4	TRBJ2-2	NA	CASSLAYDTGELFF	TGTGCCAGCAGCTTGGCCTATGACACCGGGGAGCTGTTTTTT
NA	TRBV20-1	TRBJ1-1	NA	CSARGEAFF	TGCAGTGCTAGAGGGGAAGCTTTCTTT
NA	TRBV20-1	TRBJ1-1	NA	CSARVGELEAFF	TGCAGTGCTAGAGTTGGGGAGTTGGAAGCTTTCTTT
once	TRBV7-9	TRBJ2-1	TRBD2	CASSLEYVAGGPLNEQFF	TGTGCCAGCAGCTTAGAGTATGTAGCGGGGGGGCCACTTAATGAGCAGTTCTTC
few	TRBV9	TRBJ2-1	NA	CASSAEDIYNEQFF	TGTGCCAGCAGCGCAGAAGATATATACAATGAGCAGTTCTTC
few	TRBV5-5	TRBJ2-2	NA	CASSWTTGGTGELFF	TGTGCCAGCAGCTGGACGACAGGTGGGACCGGGGAGCTGTTTTTT
NA	TRBV6-5	TRBJ2-7	NA	CASTHGGGSYEQYF	TGTGCCAGCACCCACGGGGGTGGGTCCTACGAGCAGTACTTC
many	TRBV20-1	TRBJ1-1	NA	CSARDLVNTEAFF	TGCAGTGCTAGAGATCTGGTTAACACTGAAGCTTTCTTT
NA	TRBV24-1	TRBJ2-3	NA	CATSDLHQSWQYF	TGTGCCACCAGTGATTTGCACCAGTCGTGGCAGTATTTT